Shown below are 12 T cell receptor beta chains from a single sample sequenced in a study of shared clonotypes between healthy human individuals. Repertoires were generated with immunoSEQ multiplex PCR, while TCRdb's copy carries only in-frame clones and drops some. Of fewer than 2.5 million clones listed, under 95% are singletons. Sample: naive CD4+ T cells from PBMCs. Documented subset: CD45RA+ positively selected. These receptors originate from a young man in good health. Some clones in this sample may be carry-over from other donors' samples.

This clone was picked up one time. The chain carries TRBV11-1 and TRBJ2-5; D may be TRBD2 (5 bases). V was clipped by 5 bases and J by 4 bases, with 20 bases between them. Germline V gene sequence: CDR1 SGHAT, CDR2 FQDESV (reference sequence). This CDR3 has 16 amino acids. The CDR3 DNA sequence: TGTGCCAGCAGCCCCGGCGGGCAGGTTGGACCAGAGACCCAGTACTTC. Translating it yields CASSPGGQVGPETQYF.

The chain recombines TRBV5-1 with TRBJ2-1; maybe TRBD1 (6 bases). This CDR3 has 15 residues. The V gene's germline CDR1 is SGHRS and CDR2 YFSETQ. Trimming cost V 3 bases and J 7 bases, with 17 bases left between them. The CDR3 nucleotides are TGCGCCAGCAGCTACCGGCAGGGGCTGAGTAATGAGCAGTTCTTC. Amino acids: CASSYRQGLSNEQFF. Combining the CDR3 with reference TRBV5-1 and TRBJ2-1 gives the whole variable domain KAGVTQTPRYLIKTRGQQVTLSCSPISGHRSVSWYQQTPGQGLQFLFEYFSETQRNKGNFPGRFSGRQFSNSRSEMNVSTLELGDSALYLCASSYRQGLSNEQFFGPGTRLTVL.

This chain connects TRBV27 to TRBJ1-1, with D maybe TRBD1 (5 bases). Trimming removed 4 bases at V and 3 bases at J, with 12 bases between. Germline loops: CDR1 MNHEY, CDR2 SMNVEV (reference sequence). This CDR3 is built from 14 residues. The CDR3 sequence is CASSYEGKDTEAFF. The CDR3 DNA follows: TGTGCCAGCAGTTATGAGGGGAAGGACACTGAAGCTTTCTTT.

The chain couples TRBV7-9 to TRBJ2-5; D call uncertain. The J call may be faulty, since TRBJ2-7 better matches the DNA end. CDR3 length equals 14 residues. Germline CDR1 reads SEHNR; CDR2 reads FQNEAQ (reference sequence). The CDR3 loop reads CASSSRPGQYEQYF. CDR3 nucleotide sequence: TGTGCCAGCAGCTCCAGACCAGGCCAGTACGAGCAGTACTTC.

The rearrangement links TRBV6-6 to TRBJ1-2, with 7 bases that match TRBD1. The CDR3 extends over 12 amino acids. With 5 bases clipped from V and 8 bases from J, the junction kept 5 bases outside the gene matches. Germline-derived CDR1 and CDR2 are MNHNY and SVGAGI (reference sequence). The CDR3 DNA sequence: TGTGCCAGCAGTAATCGGGACAGCGGCTACACCTTC. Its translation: CASSNRDSGYTF.

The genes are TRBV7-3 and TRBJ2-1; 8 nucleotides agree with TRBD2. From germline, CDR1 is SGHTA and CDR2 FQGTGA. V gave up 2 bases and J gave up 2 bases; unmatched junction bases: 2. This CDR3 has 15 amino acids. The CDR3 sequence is CASSLLLAAYNEQFF. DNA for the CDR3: TGTGCCAGCAGCTTATTACTAGCGGCCTACAATGAGCAGTTCTTC. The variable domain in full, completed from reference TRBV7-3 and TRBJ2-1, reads GAGVSQTPSNKVTEKGKYVELRCDPISGHTALYWYRQSLGQGPEFLIYFQGTGAADDSGLPNDRFFAVRPEGSVSTLKIQRTERGDSAVYLCASSLLLAAYNEQFFGPGTRLTVL.

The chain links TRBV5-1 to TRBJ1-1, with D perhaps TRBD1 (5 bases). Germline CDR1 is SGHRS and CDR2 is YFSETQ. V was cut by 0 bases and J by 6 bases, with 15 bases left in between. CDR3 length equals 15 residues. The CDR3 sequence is CASSLGGGGLSEAFF. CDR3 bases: TGCGCCAGCAGCTTGGGCGGCGGGGGGTTGTCTGAAGCTTTCTTT.

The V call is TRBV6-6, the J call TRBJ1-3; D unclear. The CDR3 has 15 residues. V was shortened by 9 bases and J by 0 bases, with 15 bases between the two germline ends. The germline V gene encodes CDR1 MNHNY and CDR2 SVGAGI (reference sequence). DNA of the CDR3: TGTGCCAGTTCCCTAGTCCCGGACTCTGGAAACACCATATATTTT. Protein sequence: CASSLVPDSGNTIYF.

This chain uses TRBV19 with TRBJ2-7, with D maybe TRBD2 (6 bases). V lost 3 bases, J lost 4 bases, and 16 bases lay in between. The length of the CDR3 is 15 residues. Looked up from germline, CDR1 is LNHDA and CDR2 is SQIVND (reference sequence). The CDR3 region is CASSILGGIGYEQYF. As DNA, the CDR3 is TGTGCCAGTAGTATTCTTGGGGGGATCGGTTACGAGCAGTACTTC.

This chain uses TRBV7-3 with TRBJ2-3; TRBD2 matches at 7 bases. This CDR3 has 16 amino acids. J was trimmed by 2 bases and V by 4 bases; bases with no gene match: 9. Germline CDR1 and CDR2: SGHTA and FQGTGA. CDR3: CASSYGTTKNTDTQYF. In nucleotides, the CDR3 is TGTGCCAGCAGCTATGGGACTACAAAGAACACAGATACGCAGTATTTT.

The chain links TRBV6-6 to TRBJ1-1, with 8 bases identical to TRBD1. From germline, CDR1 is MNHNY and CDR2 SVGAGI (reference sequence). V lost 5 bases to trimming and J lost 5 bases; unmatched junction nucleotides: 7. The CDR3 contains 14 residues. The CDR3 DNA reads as TGTGCCAGCAGTGCAGGGGGCGTTCGGACTGAAGCTTTCTTT. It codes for CASSAGGVRTEAFF.

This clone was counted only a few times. CDR3: CASSFRQGANQPQHF. CDR3 bases: TGTGCCAGCAGTTTTCGACAGGGGGCCAATCAGCCCCAGCATTTT. The rearrangement uses TRBV28 and TRBJ1-5, with TRBD1 matching 10 bases. The J segment lost 3 bases and the V segment lost 3 bases, leaving 2 bases of the junction unmatched. This CDR3 contains 15 residues. Germline V gene lookup returns CDR1 MDHEN and CDR2 SYDVKM.